This T cell receptor (beta chain) emerged from a study of cytomegalovirus exposure and HLA in healthy donors. V shed 5 bases and J 5 bases; nucleotides not matched to a gene: 10. The length of the CDR3 is 16 residues. Germline lookup yields CDR1 SGHRS and CDR2 YFSETQ. Both 60 Vbeta primers and 13 Jbeta primers went into the PCR. TCRdb keeps only in-frame clones here, not all; method: immunoSEQ multiplex PCR. There are 70,000 to 100,000 clones in the sample; about 80% occur only once, and about a third lies in the top ten. Comment on this clone: The antigen remains undetermined.

Whole-study findings and limits: Cytomegalovirus status, reportedly, was diagnosed with high specificity and sensitivity by the classifier.

This TCR derives from a man aged 50 or older in good health and CMV-seropositive. Sequenced sample: PBMCs. The chain is built from TRBV5-1 and TRBJ2-3, with 11 bases aligning to TRBD2. The CDR3: CASRPSLAGVGDTQYF. The CDR3 region has the DNA TGCGCCAGCAGGCCGTCACTAGCGGGAGTCGGAGATACGCAGTATTTT.